This entry concerns a single T cell receptor beta chain. Its antigen is not known. This entry comes from a study of CD8 T cells in ankylosing spondylitis. Overall study results and limits: It appeared that ankylosing spondylitis blood was characterized by a TCR beta motif of seven or eight highly homologous variants. Clones linked to disease were reported to show significant enrichment in matched ankylosing spondylitis synovial fluid. CD8+ disease-linked clones were present at relatively low frequencies in blood. Earlier reports found some motif variants in synovial fluid and blood in reactive arthritis.

Generation of TCR beta libraries employed quantitative 5'-RACE incorporating molecular barcodes. TCRdb used MiXCR to reprocess the 5' RACE reads, holding one entry per CDR3 protein. Of under 850,000 distinct CDR3 sequences listed, roughly 19% were seen once; the top ten hold roughly a fifth. The specimen was blood, either unsorted or a sorted T cell fraction (not recorded which). The clonotype comes from a male donor with ankylosing spondylitis.

CDR3 bases: TGTGCCAGCAGCCAGCTAACCGGGACAGCTACAGATACGCAGTATTTT. It encodes CASSQLTGTATDTQYF. The rearrangement joins TRBV14 to TRBJ2-3, with TRBD1 matching over 7 bases. The CDR3 extends over 16 amino acids. Germline-derived CDR1 and CDR2 are SGHDN and FVKESK. Trimming cost V 3 bases and J 3 bases; bases outside gene matches: 9.